This T cell receptor beta chain was sequenced during a study of post-analysis software for immune sequencing data. Broader study findings: Controls showed significantly higher normalized Chao1 diversity than did multiple sclerosis patients. Strong same-batch co-clustering of samples appeared with F measure clustering.

This clonotype came up a few times. What it binds is not known. TCR beta cDNA libraries included unique molecular identifiers. The yield from approximately 1 to 10 million T cells was around 500,000 cDNA molecules in total. TCRdb recomputed calls from the PCR reads with MiXCR, one row per CDR3 protein. The sample holds roughly 600,000 distinct CDR3 sequences, around 47% seen once. The origin of this receptor is a girl between 10 and 17 years old with multiple sclerosis. The sample consisted of blood.

CDR3 bases: TGTGCCAGCAGTGGATGGGGGACAGAGTATAACTATGGCTACACCTTC. This encodes CASSGWGTEYNYGYTF. This chain links TRBV12-3 or TRBV12-4 with TRBJ1-2, with 7 bases aligning to TRBD1. V lost 5 bases to trimming and J lost 1 base; unmatched junction nucleotides: 10. This CDR3 has 16 residues.